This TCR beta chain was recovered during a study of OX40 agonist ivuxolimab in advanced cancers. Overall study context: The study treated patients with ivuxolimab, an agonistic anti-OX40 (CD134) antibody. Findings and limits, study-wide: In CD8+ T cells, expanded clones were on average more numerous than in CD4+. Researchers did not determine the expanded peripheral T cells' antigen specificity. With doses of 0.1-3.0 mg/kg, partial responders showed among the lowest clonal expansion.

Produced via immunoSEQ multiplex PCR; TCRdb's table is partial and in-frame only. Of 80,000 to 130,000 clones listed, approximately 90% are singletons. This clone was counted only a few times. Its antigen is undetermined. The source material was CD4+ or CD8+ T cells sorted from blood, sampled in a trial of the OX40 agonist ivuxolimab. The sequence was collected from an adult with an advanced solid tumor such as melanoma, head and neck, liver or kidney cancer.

The CDR3 DNA follows: TGTGCCAGCAGTCCAGCGGGAGCCTCTAACGGGGAGCTGTTTTTT. Translated: CASSPAGASNGELFF. This sequence joins TRBV6-1 and TRBJ2-2, with TRBD2 identical over 8 bases. J gave up 7 bases and V 5 bases, and 9 bases lay outside the gene matches. The CDR3 spans 15 residues. Germline CDR1 MNHNS, CDR2 SASEGT.